These T cell receptor beta chains were read from a single sample in a study of blood T cell repertoires in COVID-19. The protocol was immunoSEQ multiplex PCR, while the TCRdb copy is restricted to in-frame clones and leaves out a portion. The top ten hold roughly 2.1% of the sample, which has over 95,000 clones, 84% seen once. Sequences were obtained from peripheral blood. The receptors stem from a man between 65 and 79 years old with active or convalescent COVID-19. CDR3s include the opening cysteine and the closing phenylalanine or tryptophan. Fields, in order: clone size, V gene, D gene, J gene, CDR3 protein, CDR3 DNA. D genes are given only for firm matches. Expanded clones are given a class, and other clones once, few, many or no size at all.

size: NA; V: TRBV27; D: TRBD1; J: TRBJ2-2; CDR3: CASSFRPGTDNSGELFF; DNA: TGTGCCAGCAGTTTTCGTCCCGGGACAGATAATTCCGGGGAGCTGTTTTTT
size: NA; V: TRBV19; D: TRBD1; J: TRBJ2-7; CDR3: CASRQGPSYEQYF; DNA: TGTGCCAGTAGACAGGGGCCCTCGTACGAGCAGTACTTC
size: few; V: TRBV9; D: NA; J: TRBJ1-2; CDR3: CASSTLTGPYGYTF; DNA: TGTGCCAGCAGCACCCTGACAGGCCCCTATGGCTACACCTTC
size: NA; V: TRBV29-1; D: NA; J: TRBJ1-1; CDR3: CSSPAGGAGTEAFF; DNA: TGCAGCTCGCCCGCGGGGGGCGCGGGGACTGAAGCTTTCTTT
size: NA; V: TRBV7-2; D: TRBD1; J: TRBJ2-4; CDR3: CASSLSTGTGKNIQYF; DNA: TGTGCCAGCAGCTTATCTACCGGGACAGGAAAAAACATTCAGTACTTC
size: NA; V: TRBV7-2; D: TRBD1; J: TRBJ1-2; CDR3: CASSPRDSGYGYTF; DNA: TGTGCCAGCAGCCCCCGGGACAGCGGGTATGGCTACACCTTC
size: once; V: TRBV11-2; D: NA; J: TRBJ2-3; CDR3: CASSLNRFSAGDTQYF; DNA: TGTGCCAGCAGCTTAAATAGGTTTTCCGCCGGGGATACGCAGTATTTT
size: NA; V: TRBV2; D: TRBD1; J: TRBJ1-1; CDR3: CASMEDRLNTEAFF; DNA: TGTGCCAGCATGGAGGACAGGCTGAACACTGAAGCTTTCTTT
size: NA; V: TRBV18; D: NA; J: TRBJ2-3; CDR3: CASSPRARASTDTQYF; DNA: TGTGCCAGCTCACCCCGGGCCAGGGCGAGCACAGATACGCAGTATTTT
size: few; V: TRBV7-9; D: TRBD1; J: TRBJ2-7; CDR3: CASRSTGESYEQYF; DNA: TGTGCCAGCAGGTCTACAGGGGAGTCCTACGAGCAGTACTTC
size: NA; V: TRBV6-5; D: NA; J: TRBJ1-1; CDR3: CAGSGQMNTEAFF; DNA: TGTGCCGGATCTGGACAGATGAACACTGAAGCTTTCTTT
size: NA; V: TRBV5-1; D: TRBD2; J: TRBJ2-3; CDR3: CASSFTSGGGSTDTQYF; DNA: TGCGCCAGCAGCTTCACTAGCGGGGGGGGCAGCACAGATACGCAGTATTTT
size: few; V: TRBV6-5; D: NA; J: TRBJ2-1; CDR3: CASSYVGGNEQFF; DNA: TGTGCCAGCAGTTACGTCGGGGGTAATGAGCAGTTCTTC
size: NA; V: TRBV18; D: NA; J: TRBJ1-1; CDR3: CASSQGFSGTEAFF; DNA: TGTGCCAGCTCACAGGGGTTCTCTGGCACTGAAGCTTTCTTT
size: NA; V: TRBV19; D: NA; J: TRBJ2-4; CDR3: CASSISSVRGLDKNIQYF; DNA: TGTGCCAGTAGTATCTCCTCGGTAAGGGGCCTGGACAAAAACATTCAGTACTTC
size: NA; V: TRBV6-5; D: NA; J: TRBJ1-2; CDR3: CASRPLEGANYGYTF; DNA: TGTGCCAGCAGACCCTTGGAAGGGGCTAACTATGGCTACACCTTC
size: NA; V: TRBV6-6; D: TRBD1; J: TRBJ1-2; CDR3: CASSPPTGNGYTF; DNA: TGTGCCAGCAGCCCCCCGACAGGGAATGGCTACACCTTC
size: few; V: TRBV2; D: TRBD1; J: TRBJ1-4; CDR3: CASSWTGEVKLFF; DNA: TGTGCCAGCAGTTGGACAGGGGAGGTAAAACTGTTTTTT
size: NA; V: TRBV27; D: NA; J: TRBJ2-1; CDR3: CASSLLGGGRYNEQFF; DNA: TGTGCCAGCAGTCTCCTTGGGGGGGGCCGTTACAATGAGCAGTTCTTC
size: once; V: TRBV4-2; D: TRBD2; J: TRBJ2-1; CDR3: CASSQGGLASSYNEQFF; DNA: TGTGCCAGCAGCCAAGGCGGACTAGCCAGCTCCTACAATGAGCAGTTCTTC
size: NA; V: TRBV7-2; D: TRBD2; J: TRBJ2-5; CDR3: CASSFQAGATGETQYF; DNA: TGTGCCAGCAGCTTTCAAGCGGGGGCCACGGGAGAGACCCAGTACTTC
size: NA; V: TRBV15; D: NA; J: TRBJ2-7; CDR3: CATSRGLGSYEQYF; DNA: TGTGCCACCAGCAGAGGTCTAGGATCCTACGAGCAGTACTTC
size: NA; V: TRBV11-1; D: NA; J: TRBJ1-1; CDR3: CASSSSDSNTEAFF; DNA: TGTGCCAGCAGTAGTAGTGACTCGAACACTGAAGCTTTCTTT
size: once; V: TRBV6-4; D: TRBD1; J: TRBJ1-6; CDR3: CASSETGFSSLHF; DNA: TGTGCCAGCAGTGAGACAGGGTTTTCGTCCCTCCACTTT
size: NA; V: TRBV11-2; D: NA; J: TRBJ1-1; CDR3: CASSLVPGFGTEAFF; DNA: TGTGCCAGCAGCTTAGTGCCAGGGTTTGGCACTGAAGCTTTCTTT
size: NA; V: TRBV30; D: NA; J: TRBJ1-5; CDR3: CAWSVQGGFGNQPQHF; DNA: TGTGCCTGGAGTGTACAAGGAGGATTTGGCAATCAGCCCCAGCATTTT
size: NA; V: TRBV19; D: TRBD2; J: TRBJ2-2; CDR3: CASSIASGGANTGELFF; DNA: TGTGCCAGTAGTATTGCTAGCGGGGGGGCCAACACCGGGGAGCTGTTTTTT
size: NA; V: TRBV14; D: TRBD1; J: TRBJ1-2; CDR3: CASSQMLTGGYGYTF; DNA: TGTGCCAGCAGCCAGATGCTTACAGGGGGCTACGGCTACACCTTC
size: few; V: TRBV30; D: TRBD1; J: TRBJ1-2; CDR3: CAWTMTGRGGYTF; DNA: TGTGCCTGGACCATGACAGGGAGAGGTGGCTACACCTTC
size: NA; V: TRBV6-5; D: NA; J: TRBJ1-1; CDR3: CASSPGGTEAFF; DNA: TGTGCCAGCAGTCCCGGGGGCACTGAAGCTTTCTTT
size: NA; V: TRBV15; D: TRBD1; J: TRBJ1-2; CDR3: CATSRESRTGDGYTF; DNA: TGTGCCACCAGCAGAGAATCCCGGACAGGAGATGGCTACACCTTC